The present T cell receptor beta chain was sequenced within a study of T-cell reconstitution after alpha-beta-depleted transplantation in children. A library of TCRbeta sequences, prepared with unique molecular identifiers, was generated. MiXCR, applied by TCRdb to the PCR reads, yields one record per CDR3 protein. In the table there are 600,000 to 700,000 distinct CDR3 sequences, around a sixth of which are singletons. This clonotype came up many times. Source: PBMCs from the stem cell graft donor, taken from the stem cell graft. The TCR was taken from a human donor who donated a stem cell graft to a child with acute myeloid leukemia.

For the CDR3, the DNA is TGCAGCGTTGAAGGCACAGGGACCGGGGAGCTGTTTTTT. This sequence encodes CSVEGTGTGELFF. The chain carries TRBV29-1 and TRBJ2-2, with D possibly TRBD1 on 6 matching bases. Germline V gene data show CDR1 as SQVTM and CDR2 as ANQGSEA. The CDR3 is made up of 13 amino acids. V was shortened by 1 base and J by 5 bases, with 8 bases between the two germline ends.